What follows are 20 T cell receptor beta chains derived from one specimen sequenced in a study of PD-1 blockade in mismatch repair-deficient tumors. Method: immunoSEQ multiplex PCR; TCRdb's copy keeps in-frame clones and lacks some. The sample shows tens of thousands of clones, roughly 84% of them seen only once. This specimen consisted of PBMCs, obtained before pembrolizumab treatment. These TCRs come from an adult with mismatch repair-deficient cancer.

The rearrangement uses TRBV28 and TRBJ2-5; 7 bases line up with TRBD2. Germline loops: CDR1 MDHEN, CDR2 SYDVKM. V lost 2 bases to trimming and J lost 4 bases; unmatched junction nucleotides: 7. This CDR3 is 15 amino acids long. This CDR3 is CASSLVGGPRETQYF. The CDR3 DNA is TGTGCCAGCAGTTTAGTGGGAGGGCCAAGAGAGACCCAGTACTTC.

The V and J genes are TRBV6-4 and TRBJ1-2, with 8 bases that match TRBD1. This CDR3 has 14 amino acids. The V and J ends lost 2 bases and 11 bases, in that order; junction bases with no gene match: 10. The V gene's germline CDR1 is MRHNA and CDR2 SNTAGT. CDR3 protein: CASSDRGRTGRYTF. The CDR3 DNA sequence: TGTGCCAGCAGTGACCGGGGGAGGACAGGGCGATACACCTTC.

The V and J genes are TRBV5-4 and TRBJ2-3; 7 nucleotides match TRBD2. The CDR3 runs 15 residues. CDR1 and CDR2 from the germline V gene are SGHNT and YYREEE (reference sequence). The V and J ends lost 2 bases and 0 bases, in that order; junction bases with no gene match: 3. The CDR3 protein is CASSLAGYSTDTQYF. DNA of the CDR3: TGTGCCAGCAGCTTAGCGGGATATAGCACAGATACGCAGTATTTT.

The V and J genes are TRBV6-5 and TRBJ2-5, with D tentatively TRBD1 (6 bases). CDR1 and CDR2 (germline): MNHEY, SVGAGI. The CDR3 contains 13 residues. V was clipped by 4 bases and J by 2 bases, with 8 bases between them. The CDR3 sequence: CASSWTVQETQYF. In DNA, the CDR3 is TGTGCCAGCAGTTGGACAGTACAAGAGACCCAGTACTTC.

The chain links TRBV7-2 to TRBJ2-7; 14 bases fit TRBD2. The V gene's germline CDR1 is SGHTA and CDR2 FQGNSA. V shed 5 bases, J shed 6 bases, and the junction held 6 bases outside the gene matches. This CDR3 comprises 15 residues. Written as DNA, the CDR3 is TGTGCCAGCAGCACCAGACTAGCGGGAGGGAGCGAGCAGTACTTC. Encoded protein: CASSTRLAGGSEQYF.

CDR3 nucleotide sequence: TGTGCCAGCAGTTACTCTGGAGCAACTAATGAAAAACTGTTTTTT. Translation gives CASSYSGATNEKLFF. The chain links TRBV6-6 to TRBJ1-4; no firm D call. The CDR3 totals 15 residues. Germline-derived CDR1 and CDR2 are MNHNY and SVGAGI (reference sequence). V shed 0 bases and J shed 0 bases, with 5 bases lying between them.

CDR3 loop: CASSEGGYETDTQYF. The CDR3 region has the DNA TGTGCCAGCAGTGAGGGGGGTTACGAGACAGATACGCAGTATTTT. The V and J genes are TRBV6-4 and TRBJ2-3, with TRBD2 as a possible D gene (6 bases). Germline values: CDR1 MRHNA, CDR2 SNTAGT. Trimming took 3 bases from V and 3 from J, leaving 13 bases between them. This CDR3 spans 15 amino acids.

This chain links TRBV18 with TRBJ2-7, with D possibly being TRBD1 (5 bases). This CDR3 has 13 amino acids. The V end was cut by 3 bases, the J end by 1 base, with 7 bases between. The V gene's germline CDR1 is KGHSH and CDR2 LQKENI. The CDR3 reads CASSPGHSYEQYF. CDR3 sequence (DNA): TGTGCCAGCTCACCTGGACATTCCTACGAGCAGTACTTC.

This clone was picked up a small number of times. The V and J genes are TRBV4-2 and TRBJ2-7; TRBD2 matches at 8 bases. The CDR3 is 16 residues long. After removal of 0 bases from V and 2 bases from J, the junction contained 6 bases not matched to a gene. Germline V lookup: CDR1 LGHNA, CDR2 YNFKEQ. The CDR3 DNA reads TGTGCCAGCAGCCAAGAGCAGAAGCGGGAGCCCTACGAGCAGTACTTC. Translating gives CASSQEQKREPYEQYF.

The V call is TRBV28, the J call TRBJ2-4, with 9 bases lining up with TRBD1. Germline V gene sequence: CDR1 MDHEN, CDR2 SYDVKM. V lost 8 bases to trimming and J lost 9 bases; unmatched junction nucleotides: 8. CDR3 size: 13 residues. The CDR3 nucleotides are TGTGCCAGCCGCGGACAGGGGCACTTCATTCAGTACTTC. Amino acids: CASRGQGHFIQYF.

This chain joins TRBV5-1 and TRBJ2-2, with TRBD1 identical over 7 bases. The CDR3 extends over 14 amino acids. Germline trimming cut 4 bases from V and 5 bases from J; bases unmatched to any gene: 5. Germline CDR1 SGHRS, CDR2 YFSETQ. The CDR3 protein is CASSNQTGTGELFF. The CDR3 coding sequence is TGCGCCAGCAGCAACCAGACAGGGACCGGGGAGCTGTTTTTT. Combining the CDR3 with reference TRBV5-1 and TRBJ2-2 gives the whole variable domain KAGVTQTPRYLIKTRGQQVTLSCSPISGHRSVSWYQQTPGQGLQFLFEYFSETQRNKGNFPGRFSGRQFSNSRSEMNVSTLELGDSALYLCASSNQTGTGELFFGEGSRLTVL.

This clone has just one count. The chain couples TRBV6-1 to TRBJ1-3, with D tentatively TRBD1 (6 bases). Trimming removed 5 bases at V and 0 bases at J, with 11 bases between. The germline gives CDR1 MNHNS, CDR2 SASEGT. This CDR3 is 15 amino acids long. For the CDR3, the DNA is TGTGCCAGCAGTACCCGACAGGTCTCTGGAAACACCATATATTTT. This codes for CASSTRQVSGNTIYF.

The chain is built from TRBV30 and TRBJ1-2; TRBD1 is a possible D gene (6 bases). V was cut by 0 bases and J by 4 bases, with 21 bases left in between. CDR1 and CDR2 from the germline V gene are GTSNPN and SVGIG (reference sequence). The CDR3 has 17 amino acids. The CDR3 protein is CAWSVPFAYYRAYGYTF. Here the CDR3 DNA reads TGTGCCTGGAGTGTACCTTTCGCGTACTACAGGGCCTATGGCTACACCTTC. Complete variable domain (other parts from reference TRBV30 and TRBJ1-2): SQTIHQWPATLVQPVGSPLSLECTVEGTSNPNLYWYRQAAGRGLQLLFYSVGIGQISSEVPQNLSASRPQDRQFILSSKKLLLSDSGFYLCAWSVPFAYYRAYGYTFGSGTRLTVV.

The chain recombines TRBV11-2 with TRBJ1-1; tentatively, D is TRBD1 (6 bases). CDR1 is SGHAT, CDR2 FQNNGV, per germline. The V end lost 5 bases, the J end lost 4 bases, and 14 bases lay between the germline ends. The CDR3 covers 14 residues. For the CDR3, the DNA is TGTGCCAGCAGCCTTCAAACAGGGTCCACTGAAGCTTTCTTT. As protein: CASSLQTGSTEAFF.

The chain recombines TRBV5-1 with TRBJ1-1, with 9 bases aligning to TRBD1. There are 15 residues in the CDR3. Germline CDR1 SGHRS, CDR2 YFSETQ. The V and J ends lost 3 bases and 0 bases, in that order; junction bases with no gene match: 3. The CDR3 loop is CASSSQGALNTEAFF. In DNA, the CDR3 is TGCGCCAGCAGCTCACAGGGGGCCTTGAACACTGAAGCTTTCTTT.

The rearrangement joins TRBV13 to TRBJ1-2; D gene unclear. V was clipped by 6 bases and J by 4 bases, with 12 bases between them. The germline V gene has CDR1 PRHDT and CDR2 FYEKMQ (reference sequence). This CDR3 is 13 amino acids long. CDR3 in DNA: TGTGCCAGCAGTAAACGGGGTACCTATGGCTACACCTTC. Its translation is CASSKRGTYGYTF.

The chain links TRBV7-8 to TRBJ1-5, with 7 bases aligning to TRBD1. The CDR3 loop spans 15 amino acids. Trimming cost V 4 bases and J 8 bases; bases outside gene matches: 11. Germline V lookup: CDR1 SGHVS, CDR2 FQNEAQ. CDR3 DNA: TGTGCCAGCAGCTCAAGGGGGCAAACAGGCAAGCCCCAGCATTTT. It translates to CASSSRGQTGKPQHF.

J is TRBJ2-1 and V is TRBV5-4; a possible D gene is TRBD2 (5 bases). Germline-derived CDR1 and CDR2 are SGHNT and YYREEE (reference sequence). The CDR3 extends over 17 amino acids. Trimming pared 5 bases from V and 5 bases from J, leaving 23 bases between. The CDR3 sequence: CASRPRGGEVGNNEQFF. The CDR3 region has the DNA TGTGCCAGCAGACCCCGCGGAGGCGAGGTAGGAAACAATGAGCAGTTCTTC.

The chain joins TRBV2 to TRBJ2-1, with 12 bases lining up with TRBD2. The ends lost 5 bases at V and 6 bases at J; junction bases unmatched: 2. There are 14 residues in the CDR3. Germline V gene sequence: CDR1 SNHLY, CDR2 FYNNEI. The CDR3 DNA reads TGTGCCAGCAGTTCTAGCGGGAGGGTCAATGAGCAGTTCTTC. This translates into CASSSSGRVNEQFF.

The chain's CDR3 is CASSATGENQPQHF. The CDR3 nucleotides read TGTGCCAGCAGCGCGACAGGGGAGAATCAGCCCCAGCATTTT. The chain couples TRBV9 to TRBJ1-5; 8 bases match TRBD1. With V trimmed by 3 bases and J by 4 bases, 3 bases remained unmatched. Germline CDR1 SGDLS, CDR2 YYNGEE. The CDR3 has 14 amino acids.